This TCR beta chain stems from a study of T cell responses to AZD1222 COVID-19 vaccine. Study findings and constraints: Baseline serostatus was positive in only a handful of AZD1222 recipients. Spike-specific TCR breadth rose after two AZD1222 doses, and depth rose as well. Close to half of all spike-specific TCRs reportedly target regions of the variants that are unmutated. White British donors predominated, females outnumbered males, and clonal diversity was possibly underestimated.

The CDR3 covers 15 residues. With 10 bases clipped from V and 1 base from J, the junction kept 9 bases outside the gene matches. CDR1 LNHDA and CDR2 SQIVND come from the germline V gene (reference sequence). This table comes from immunoSEQ multiplex PCR, and its TCRdb copy is limited to in-frame clones, with some not included. The sample lists fewer than 150,000 clones, approximately 94% occurring once. Details on this clone: Its antigen remains unknown.

The chain has TRBV19 and TRBJ2-3, with 9 bases aligning to TRBD2. Specimen: peripheral blood, collected on day 0 of AZD1222 vaccination. This receptor was taken from an adult in good health. CDR3 coding DNA: TGTGCCACCAGGGGCTTAGCGGGAGGCACAGATACGCAGTATTTT. Translating it yields CATRGLAGGTDTQYF.